The 27 T cell receptor beta chains in this list originate from one sample, sequenced in a study of T cell responses to AZD1222 COVID-19 vaccine. The repertoire was sequenced with immunoSEQ multiplex PCR; TCRdb's copy has only in-frame clones and lacks some. The sample records just over 80,000 clones, 75% to 90% being singletons. The sample was peripheral blood, taken on day 0 of AZD1222 vaccination. The origin of the receptors is an adult in good health.

The chain employs TRBV19 and TRBJ1-6, with 9 bases aligning to TRBD1. After removal of 6 bases from V and 10 bases from J, the junction contained 13 bases not matched to a gene. CDR1 is LNHDA and CDR2 is SQIVND in the germline V gene (reference sequence). The CDR3 consists of 16 residues. CDR3 in DNA: TGTGCCAGTAGCTCATCGACTCGGGACAGGGCCTCACCCCTCCACTTT. Protein product: CASSSSTRDRASPLHF.

This clone showed up just once. This rearrangement joins TRBV5-1 to TRBJ2-3; TRBD1 agrees at 9 bases. The CDR3 is 15 residues long. Germline V gene data show CDR1 as SGHRS and CDR2 as YFSETQ. With V trimmed by 1 base and J by 10 bases, 10 bases remained unmatched. The CDR3 is CASSLPGQGPGAQYF. As DNA, the CDR3 is TGCGCCAGCAGCTTGCCTGGACAGGGGCCAGGGGCGCAGTATTTT.

This chain uses TRBV7-9 with TRBJ2-1, with D maybe TRBD2 (5 bases). Germline V gene sequence: CDR1 SEHNR, CDR2 FQNEAQ (reference sequence). The CDR3 extends over 15 amino acids. The V and J ends lost 5 bases and 4 bases respectively, with 15 bases between them. The CDR3 DNA sequence: TGTGCCAGCAGCCCTCGGGCGGGCTCGTACAATGAGCAGTTCTTC. This translates into CASSPRAGSYNEQFF. Full variable domain (missing parts from reference TRBV7-9 and TRBJ2-1): DTGVSQNPRHKITKRGQNVTFRCDPISEHNRLYWYRQTLGQGPEFLTYFQNEAQLEKSRLLSDRFSAERPKGSFSTLEIQRTEQGDSAMYLCASSPRAGSYNEQFFGPGTRLTVL.

V gene TRBV20-1 combines with J gene TRBJ2-7; D unclear. The germline V gene has CDR1 DFQATT and CDR2 SNEGSKA (reference sequence). Trimming took 3 bases from V and 2 from J, leaving 5 bases between them. CDR3 size: 11 residues. CDR3 residues: CSASNTYEQYF. The CDR3 DNA is TGCAGTGCTAGTAATACCTACGAGCAGTACTTC.

The rearrangement uses TRBV19 and TRBJ1-6, with D maybe TRBD1 (6 bases). The CDR3 extends over 13 amino acids. Trimming pared 5 bases from V and 9 bases from J, leaving 11 bases between. Germline lookup yields CDR1 LNHDA and CDR2 SQIVND (reference sequence). The CDR3 reads CASSGGGVSPLHF. The CDR3 DNA sequence: TGTGCCAGTAGTGGGGGCGGAGTTTCACCCCTCCACTTT.

The CDR3 DNA reads TGTGCCAGCAGTCTGACAGGAGGCGGTCAGCCCCAGCATTTT. Its translation is CASSLTGGGQPQHF. The chain uses TRBV7-8 and TRBJ1-5; possibly TRBD1 for D (6 bases). Trimming took off 6 bases at V and 6 bases at J, with 15 bases between the two ends. This CDR3 has 14 residues. The V gene's germline CDR1 is SGHVS and CDR2 FQNEAQ.

The chain joins TRBV28 to TRBJ2-7, with no clear D. The CDR3 is 16 residues long. Per germline, CDR1 MDHEN and CDR2 SYDVKM. V lost 6 bases, J lost 0 bases, and 18 bases lay in between. The CDR3 loop is CASSPLTEWSSYEQYF. The CDR3 bases are TGTGCCAGCAGCCCGTTAACGGAGTGGAGCTCCTACGAGCAGTACTTC.

This sequence joins TRBV13 and TRBJ2-5; perhaps TRBD1 as D (5 bases). The V gene's germline CDR1 is PRHDT and CDR2 FYEKMQ (reference sequence). V was trimmed by 2 bases and J by 5 bases, leaving 18 bases between them. CDR3 length: 16 residues. The chain's CDR3 is CASSLRQGRVGETQYF. DNA of the CDR3: TGTGCCAGCAGCTTACGTCAGGGCAGGGTCGGGGAGACCCAGTACTTC.

Only one count was recorded for this clone. The chain couples TRBV5-1 to TRBJ1-2; tentatively, D is TRBD1 (5 bases). The germline CDR1 and CDR2 sequences are SGHRS and YFSETQ. V was trimmed by 0 bases and J by 5 bases, leaving 11 bases between them. The CDR3 contains 14 residues. CDR3 sequence: CASSLEGTAYGYTF. The CDR3 nucleotides read TGCGCCAGCAGCTTGGAGGGGACTGCGTATGGCTACACCTTC.

This chain joins TRBV7-3 and TRBJ2-2, with no clear D. CDR3 length: 16 residues. The ends were cut back, 0 bases at V and 3 bases at J, with 11 bases in the middle. CDR1 is SGHTA and CDR2 is FQGTGA in the germline V gene. CDR3 in amino acids: CASSLTYGSYTGELFF. Written as DNA, the CDR3 is TGTGCCAGCAGCTTAACGTACGGCAGCTACACCGGGGAGCTGTTTTTT.

The J gene is TRBJ2-6, the V gene TRBV9, with TRBD2 matching over 7 bases. The CDR3 contains 18 residues. Germline loops: CDR1 SGDLS, CDR2 YYNGEE. The ends lost 4 bases at V and 4 bases at J; junction bases unmatched: 14. CDR3 coding DNA: TGTGCCAGCAGCCCGAACCTAGCGGCCGCTTTGGGGGCCAACGTCCTGACTTTC. Protein sequence: CASSPNLAAALGANVLTF.

This chain joins TRBV5-1 and TRBJ2-1, with 7 bases identical to TRBD1. Looked up from germline, CDR1 is SGHRS and CDR2 is YFSETQ. The CDR3 totals 17 residues. The V and J ends lost 4 bases and 0 bases, in that order; junction bases with no gene match: 10. The DNA of the CDR3 is TGCGCCAGCAGCCCCACGACAGGGACAAGCTCCTACAATGAGCAGTTCTTC. This translates into CASSPTTGTSSYNEQFF.

The V call is TRBV24-1, the J call TRBJ2-5, with D perhaps given as TRBD1 or TRBD2 (6 bases each). V dropped 3 bases and J dropped 5 bases, with 12 bases sitting between them. Germline loops: CDR1 KGHDR, CDR2 SFDVKD. The CDR3 runs 14 residues. The CDR3 loop reads CATSDPGASETQYF. In DNA form, the CDR3 reads TGTGCCACCAGTGATCCGGGGGCCTCGGAGACCCAGTACTTC.

The V gene is TRBV19, the J gene TRBJ1-5, with D possibly TRBD1 on 6 matching bases. The V end was cut by 7 bases, the J end by 2 bases, with 15 bases between. This CDR3 has 15 residues. CDR1 is LNHDA and CDR2 is SQIVND in the germline V gene (reference sequence). CDR3 nucleotide sequence: TGTGCCAGTAACCCCCGGGGGGCCGGCAATCAGCCCCAGCATTTT. It translates to CASNPRGAGNQPQHF.

This clone has more than one count but fewer than ten. V gene TRBV20-1 combines with J gene TRBJ1-5; a weak D match, TRBD1 (6 bases). The V end was cut by 3 bases, the J end by 7 bases, with 19 bases between. This CDR3 spans 15 amino acids. Germline V gene lookup returns CDR1 DFQATT and CDR2 SNEGSKA (reference sequence). The DNA for the CDR3 is TGCAGTGCTAGTAAAAACAGGGAAGTTGGACAGCCCCAGCATTTT. Translation: CSASKNREVGQPQHF.

This chain links TRBV15 with TRBJ1-6; D perhaps matches TRBD1 (6 bases). Germline V gene lookup returns CDR1 LNHNV and CDR2 YYDKDF (reference sequence). V lost 5 bases to trimming and J lost 3 bases, with 23 bases between them. The CDR3 is 19 amino acids. The CDR3 loop reads CATSSPGGRTDHYNSPLHF. CDR3 coding DNA: TGTGCCACCAGCTCCCCTGGGGGCAGGACGGATCACTATAATTCACCCCTCCACTTT.

V usage is TRBV18 and J usage is TRBJ1-4; D is undetermined. The germline V gene encodes CDR1 KGHSH and CDR2 LQKENI. With 4 bases removed from V and 8 bases from J, the gap between germline ends came to 8 bases. The CDR3 length is 12 residues. DNA for the CDR3: TGTGCCAGCTCACTCTTCGGGGAAAAACTGTTTTTT. Translating it yields CASSLFGEKLFF.

This clone is judged medium-sized. The chain has TRBV10-2 and TRBJ1-4, with TRBD1 matching over 7 bases. J gave up 8 bases and V 2 bases, and 8 bases lay outside the gene matches. Germline V gene data show CDR1 as WSHSY and CDR2 as SAAADI. The CDR3 has 15 amino acids. The CDR3 loop reads CASSEEGAQGEKLFF. The CDR3, as DNA: TGCGCCAGCAGTGAGGAGGGGGCGCAGGGGGAAAAACTGTTTTTT.

The chain couples TRBV5-4 to TRBJ2-7; TRBD1 agrees at 7 bases. The CDR3 sequence is 13 residues long. Looked up from germline, CDR1 is SGHNT and CDR2 is YYREEE (reference sequence). This chain's CDR3 is CATGPGQHYEQYF. The CDR3 DNA sequence: TGTGCGACAGGGCCGGGACAGCACTACGAGCAGTACTTC.

The chain couples TRBV2 to TRBJ1-1, with 9 bases aligning to TRBD1. J gave up 1 base and V 6 bases, and 6 bases lay outside the gene matches. Germline CDR1 SNHLY, CDR2 FYNNEI. The CDR3 length is 15 residues. CDR3 in DNA: TGTGCCAGCAGCCGGGACAGGGCCCCGAACACTGAAGCTTTCTTT. As protein: CASSRDRAPNTEAFF.

CDR3 nucleotide sequence: TGTGCCAGCACCAAATCGGGGCAGGGGAACACTGAAGCTTTCTTT. This gives the protein CASTKSGQGNTEAFF. J is TRBJ1-1 and V is TRBV9, with D possibly being TRBD1 (5 bases). The CDR3 totals 15 residues. Germline V CDR1 and CDR2: SGDLS, YYNGEE. Between the trimmed V and J ends, which lost 6 bases and 1 base, there was a span of 16 bases.

The chain is built from TRBV21-1 and TRBJ2-1; the table assigns TRBD2, which was not confirmed against the DNA. TRBV21-1 is flagged as a pseudogene. The CDR3 is made up of 15 amino acids. CDR3 protein: CASTSGRTSSNEQFF. For the CDR3, the DNA is TGTGCCAGCACCAGTGGTAGGACTAGTAGCAATGAGCAGTTCTTC.

The V gene is TRBV3-1 (or the pseudogene TRBV3-2), the J gene TRBJ2-7, with D perhaps matching TRBD1 or TRBD2 (5 bases each). CDR1 and CDR2 (germline): LGHDT, YNNKEL (reference sequence). The CDR3 runs 14 residues. V gave up 3 bases and J gave up 5 bases, with 14 bases separating them. The CDR3 nucleotides read TGTGCCAGCAGCCAGGGGGACGGGATCAACGAGCAGTACTTC. Residues: CASSQGDGINEQYF.

The J gene is TRBJ2-5, the V gene TRBV9; no firm D call. CDR1 is SGDLS and CDR2 is YYNGEE in the germline V gene. V was trimmed by 3 bases and J by 2 bases, leaving 14 bases between them. The CDR3 is 15 amino acids. The CDR3 DNA follows: TGTGCCAGCAGCGGATACCTAGACGGGCAAGAGACCCAGTACTTC. Residues: CASSGYLDGQETQYF.

The chain employs TRBV19 and TRBJ1-3; no firm D call. V was clipped by 11 bases and J by 0 bases, with 17 bases between them. The germline V gene has CDR1 LNHDA and CDR2 SQIVND (reference sequence). The CDR3 has 15 residues. The CDR3 sequence: CASLKPSLSGNTIYF. CDR3 sequence (DNA): TGTGCCTCCCTCAAGCCCAGTCTCTCTGGAAACACCATATATTTT.

This clone was observed a handful of times. This chain links TRBV6-2 or TRBV6-3 with TRBJ2-7; D possibly corresponds to TRBD1 (5 bases). This CDR3 is built from 14 residues. The germline V gene has CDR1 MNHEY and CDR2 SVGEGT. V gave up 1 base and J gave up 0 bases, with 7 bases separating them. Here the CDR3 DNA reads TGTGCCAGCAGTTACTTGGACAACTCCTACGAGCAGTACTTC. This encodes CASSYLDNSYEQYF.

The chain couples TRBV7-3 to TRBJ2-2; the D gene is possibly TRBD2 (6 bases). The CDR3 has 14 amino acids. Trimming shortened V by 0 bases and J by 7 bases, and 9 bases separated the two germline ends. In germline, CDR1 is SGHTA, CDR2 FQGTGA. The CDR3 loop is CASSLTTAGGELFF. The CDR3 DNA sequence: TGTGCCAGCAGCTTAACCACAGCGGGCGGGGAGCTGTTTTTT.